These 28 T cell receptor beta chains were sequenced from one sample in a study of T-cell reconstitution after alpha-beta-depleted transplantation in children. The TCRbeta library was prepared with unique molecular identifiers. From the PCR reads, TCRdb called clonotypes with MiXCR, one entry per CDR3 protein. This table holds more than 400,000 distinct CDR3 sequences, roughly an eighth found once. Sample: PBMCs, mostly from graft donor cells, taken 180 days after TCRalphabeta/CD19-depleted stem cell transplant. The receptors originated from a female patient aged 2-9 years who had a stem cell transplant for aplastic anemia, so the T cells may come from the graft donor.

This clonotype was counted many times. The chain is built from TRBV25-1 and TRBJ2-1; D is unresolved. V was trimmed by 4 bases and J by 10 bases, leaving 11 bases between them. Germline V gene lookup returns CDR1 MGHDK and CDR2 SYGVNS. CDR3 size: 12 residues. The CDR3 here is CASSGVGREQFF. The CDR3 region has the DNA TGTGCCAGCAGTGGAGTCGGCCGAGAGCAGTTCTTC.

This clonotype was counted a few times. The chain combines TRBV28 with TRBJ2-1; maybe TRBD2 (6 bases). CDR3 length equals 17 residues. V lost 2 bases to trimming and J lost 3 bases, with 17 bases between them. Germline values: CDR1 MDHEN, CDR2 SYDVKM. CDR3 DNA: TGTGCCAGCAGTTTAGACAATGGGCGGGAAGTCTACAATGAGCAGTTCTTC. Amino acids: CASSLDNGREVYNEQFF.

Only a few counts were recorded for this clonotype. This chain uses TRBV7-2 with TRBJ1-6; unclear D gene. V was cut by 3 bases and J by 8 bases, with 14 bases left in between. The CDR3 consists of 15 residues. The germline V gene encodes CDR1 SGHTA and CDR2 FQGNSA. CDR3 region: CASSFPEQLDSPLHF. The CDR3 DNA reads TGTGCCAGCAGCTTCCCCGAACAGCTCGATTCACCCCTCCACTTT.

This clonotype was observed a handful of times. V is TRBV7-2 and J is TRBJ1-4, with D perhaps TRBD1 (5 bases). The CDR3 consists of 15 residues. CDR1 and CDR2 (germline): SGHTA, FQGNSA. Deletions cut 3 bases from V and 4 bases from J, with 12 bases between. CDR3 sequence (DNA): TGTGCCAGCAGCTTCTCGCGACAGATTAATGAAAAACTGTTTTTT. Its protein product is CASSFSRQINEKLFF.

Only a few counts were recorded for this clonotype. The genes are TRBV6-5 and TRBJ2-1, with 14 bases lining up with TRBD2. The CDR3 has 17 amino acids. V lost 2 bases, J lost 6 bases, and 6 bases stayed unmatched. Germline V gene sequence: CDR1 MNHEY, CDR2 SVGAGI. CDR3 sequence: CASSYRTSGGQSNEQFF. The CDR3 DNA is TGTGCCAGCAGTTACCGGACTAGCGGGGGGCAATCCAATGAGCAGTTCTTC.

This clonotype showed up just a few times. V and J are TRBV27 and TRBJ2-1; 11 nucleotides align to TRBD2. The CDR3 consists of 15 residues. Germline CDR1 MNHEY, CDR2 SMNVEV (reference sequence). V lost 3 bases to trimming and J lost 8 bases; unmatched junction nucleotides: 6. CDR3 coding DNA: TGTGCCAGCAGTTTTTCACTAGCGGGAGCCCATGAGCAGTTCTTC. This codes for CASSFSLAGAHEQFF.

This clonotype was counted only a few times. This chain connects TRBV20-1 to TRBJ2-5, with D perhaps TRBD2 (6 bases). The length of the CDR3 is 18 residues. V gave up 5 bases and J gave up 3 bases, with 28 bases separating them. Per germline, CDR1 DFQATT and CDR2 SNEGSKA (reference sequence). Here the CDR3 reads CSADPRGWAGLNKETQYF. The CDR3 coding sequence is TGCAGTGCTGACCCACGGGGGTGGGCAGGCCTAAATAAAGAGACCCAGTACTTC.

This clonotype occurred a few times. The rearrangement joins TRBV4-3 to TRBJ2-7; 8 bases are a match to TRBD2. The V segment lost 2 bases and the J segment 2 bases; nucleotides outside the gene matches: 2. The CDR3 extends over 14 amino acids. Germline CDR1 is LGHNA and CDR2 is YSLEER. CDR3 nucleotides: TGCGCCAGCAGCCAACATAGCGGGGCCTACGAGCAGTACTTC. This gives the protein CASSQHSGAYEQYF.

This clonotype showed up just a few times. The chain couples TRBV5-1 to TRBJ2-1; 8 nucleotides align to TRBD2. Losses at the gene ends were 2 bases for V and 2 bases for J; bases not matched to a gene: 18. The germline V gene encodes CDR1 SGHRS and CDR2 YFSETQ. The CDR3 consists of 20 residues. CDR3 DNA sequence: TGCGCCAGCAGCTTAAGGCTAGCGGGCCGGACGATGGTCCCCTACAATGAGCAGTTCTTC. This encodes CASSLRLAGRTMVPYNEQFF. Looking up the rest from reference TRBV5-1 and TRBJ2-1 gives the full variable domain: KAGVTQTPRYLIKTRGQQVTLSCSPISGHRSVSWYQQTPGQGLQFLFEYFSETQRNKGNFPGRFSGRQFSNSRSEMNVSTLELGDSALYLCASSLRLAGRTMVPYNEQFFGPGTRLTVL.

As for this clonotype: Since a much larger clone is just one base distant, this may be a read error. This sequence joins TRBV18 and TRBJ2-5; no reliable D call. Germline V lookup: CDR1 KGHSH, CDR2 LQKENI. Trimming removed 3 bases at V and 0 bases at J, with 2 bases between. The CDR3 has 12 residues. The CDR3: CASSPHQETQYF. CDR3 DNA sequence: TGTGCCAGCTCACCGCACCAAGAGACCCAGTACTTC.

Details on this clonotype: At one end, the junction sequence differs from germline, possibly due to a read error. V usage is TRBV18 and J usage is TRBJ1-6; the D is unclear. Germline V gene sequence: CDR1 KGHSH, CDR2 LQKENI. This CDR3 spans 11 amino acids. The CDR3 DNA is TGTGCCAGCTCCGATAATTCACCCCTCCACTTT. It encodes CASSDNSPLHF.

The genes are TRBV27 and TRBJ2-1, with TRBD2 identical over 8 bases. This CDR3 is 15 amino acids long. V lost 7 bases and J lost 5; bases outside the gene matches: 10. Germline V gene sequence: CDR1 MNHEY, CDR2 SMNVEV (reference sequence). The CDR3 here is CASTSRGGWNNEQFF. The CDR3 DNA follows: TGTGCCAGCACCTCCCGGGGGGGGTGGAACAATGAGCAGTTCTTC.

This clonotype was picked up a small number of times. This chain links TRBV15 with TRBJ2-5, with D possibly matching TRBD2 (6 bases). Trimming cost V 5 bases and J 2 bases, with 21 bases left between them. Germline CDR1 and CDR2: LNHNV and YYDKDF (reference sequence). CDR3 length: 17 residues. This chain's CDR3 is CATSASERGTPQETQYF. CDR3 sequence (DNA): TGTGCCACCAGCGCATCAGAACGCGGGACGCCTCAAGAGACCCAGTACTTC.

This clonotype was picked up a small number of times. The chain uses TRBV7-2 and TRBJ2-5; D is perhaps TRBD1 or TRBD2 (7 bases each). The CDR3 has 15 amino acids. Trimming shortened V by 5 bases and J by 9 bases, and 22 bases separated the two germline ends. Germline assignment: CDR1 SGHTA and CDR2 FQGNSA. The CDR3 here is CASSPSVGSGGAQYF. Written as DNA, the CDR3 is TGTGCCAGCAGCCCATCAGTGGGGTCAGGGGGGGCCCAGTACTTC.

The chain links TRBV11-2 to TRBJ1-3, with D possibly TRBD1 on 5 matching bases. Germline V gives CDR1 SGHAT, CDR2 FQNNGV. Trimming pared 6 bases from V and 3 bases from J, leaving 12 bases between. The CDR3 length is 14 residues. CDR3 DNA sequence: TGTGCCAGCAGGAAAGAGACAGTTGGAAACACCATATATTTT. It translates to CASRKETVGNTIYF.

The V call is TRBV28, the J call TRBJ1-2; D not certain. Germline values: CDR1 MDHEN, CDR2 SYDVKM. The length of the CDR3 is 12 residues. V was pared by 0 bases and J by 10 bases, with 9 bases between. The CDR3 reads CASSLWTIHYTF. The CDR3 bases are TGTGCCAGCAGTTTATGGACGATCCACTACACCTTC.

V gene TRBV20-1 combines with J gene TRBJ1-3, with 7 bases lining up with TRBD1. This CDR3 comprises 13 residues. The J segment lost 3 bases and the V segment lost 8 bases, leaving 7 bases of the junction unmatched. CDR1 DFQATT and CDR2 SNEGSKA come from the germline V gene (reference sequence). This CDR3 reads CSSAGGIGNTIYF. CDR3 nucleotide sequence: TGCAGTTCGGCAGGGGGGATTGGAAACACCATATATTTT.

The chain couples TRBV7-2 to TRBJ2-7; weak D call: TRBD1 (5 bases). Trimming took off 5 bases at V and 3 bases at J, with 17 bases between the two ends. This CDR3 is built from 15 residues. CDR1 and CDR2 from the germline V gene are SGHTA and FQGNSA. For the CDR3, the DNA is TGTGCCAGCAGCCCCCGGACAACATCGTACTACGAGCAGTACTTC. It translates to CASSPRTTSYYEQYF.

This clonotype was picked up many times. J is TRBJ2-1 and V is TRBV24-1; TRBD1 matches 8 bases. Germline lookup yields CDR1 KGHDR and CDR2 SFDVKD. The CDR3 runs to 16 residues. After removal of 3 bases from V and 7 bases from J, the junction contained 10 bases not matched to a gene. CDR3 region: CATSDPRTGRLNEQFF. CDR3 bases: TGTGCCACCAGTGATCCCCGGACAGGGAGGTTGAATGAGCAGTTCTTC.

This clonotype showed up just a few times. This rearrangement joins TRBV27 to TRBJ2-3; TRBD2 aligns across 13 bases. Trimming removed 5 bases from V and 2 bases from J; junction bases left unmatched: 4. The CDR3 consists of 16 residues. The germline V gene encodes CDR1 MNHEY and CDR2 SMNVEV (reference sequence). The CDR3, as DNA: TGTGCCAGCAGTCCTGGGACTAGCGGGGTCACAGATACGCAGTATTTT. Its protein is CASSPGTSGVTDTQYF.

This clonotype has just a few counts. The chain combines TRBV20-1 with TRBJ2-2; a possible D gene is TRBD2 (5 bases). This CDR3 is 12 amino acids long. Trimming stripped 5 bases from V and 7 bases from J, with 11 bases between. The germline V gene has CDR1 DFQATT and CDR2 SNEGSKA (reference sequence). CDR3 amino acids: CSADRGIGELFF. CDR3 in DNA: TGCAGTGCTGACCGGGGAATCGGGGAGCTGTTTTTT.

The chain carries TRBV7-2 and TRBJ2-5, with 9 bases identical to TRBD1. J was trimmed by 5 bases and V by 5 bases; bases with no gene match: 6. The CDR3 runs 14 residues. The germline V gene encodes CDR1 SGHTA and CDR2 FQGNSA. Here the CDR3 DNA reads TGTGCCAGCAGCCCGGGGACAGGGTTTGAGACCCAGTACTTC. Translation gives CASSPGTGFETQYF.

The sample holds a few counts of this clonotype. The rearrangement joins TRBV18 to TRBJ2-2; D possibly corresponds to TRBD1 (5 bases). This CDR3 is 17 amino acids long. V was trimmed by 5 bases and J by 7 bases, leaving 23 bases between them. Germline V lookup: CDR1 KGHSH, CDR2 LQKENI. The CDR3 bases are TGTGCCAGCTCAGGACAACAACGGGTTGAGATCCACGGGGAGCTGTTTTTT. Its protein product is CASSGQQRVEIHGELFF.

The rearrangement links TRBV12-3 or TRBV12-4 to TRBJ2-4; TRBD2 matches at 11 bases. V lost 6 bases, J lost 0 bases, and 10 bases stayed unmatched. This CDR3 spans 18 amino acids. Written as DNA, the CDR3 is TGTGCCAGCAGGGGGCCTAGCGGGAGGATCTTAGCCAAAAACATTCAGTACTTC. It encodes CASRGPSGRILAKNIQYF.

This chain joins TRBV21-1 and TRBJ2-5. TRBV21-1 has pseudogene status. The CDR3 is 14 residues long. The CDR3, as DNA: TGTGCCAGCAGCAATGGTGGAACAGAAGAGACCCAGTACTTC. It specifies CASSNGGTEETQYF.

This clonotype came up a few times. CDR3: CASSVTGPDSNQPQHF. CDR3 bases: TGTGCCAGCAGCGTTACAGGACCGGATAGCAATCAGCCCCAGCATTTT. The chain carries TRBV7-2 and TRBJ1-5, with D possibly matching TRBD1 (5 bases). Trimming took off 5 bases at V and 0 bases at J, with 14 bases between the two ends. Germline loops: CDR1 SGHTA, CDR2 FQGNSA. The length of the CDR3 is 16 residues.

This CDR3 is CASGTPILVSTGELFF. The CDR3 DNA is TGTGCCAGCGGAACTCCCATTCTGGTATCCACCGGGGAGCTGTTTTTT. The V and J genes are TRBV28 and TRBJ2-2; D gene ambiguous. Germline CDR1 is MDHEN and CDR2 is SYDVKM. CDR3 length equals 16 residues. V lost 8 bases, J lost 4 bases, and 20 bases lay in between.

This clonotype came up a few times. The chain uses TRBV6-1 and TRBJ2-2; the D gene is possibly TRBD1 (5 bases). From germline, CDR1 is MNHNS and CDR2 SASEGT. The V gene lost 4 bases and the J gene lost 4 bases, with 7 bases spanning the gap. This CDR3 is 13 amino acids long. The CDR3 DNA follows: TGTGCCAGCAGTGTTAGGGGCACCGGGGAGCTGTTTTTT. Encoded protein: CASSVRGTGELFF.